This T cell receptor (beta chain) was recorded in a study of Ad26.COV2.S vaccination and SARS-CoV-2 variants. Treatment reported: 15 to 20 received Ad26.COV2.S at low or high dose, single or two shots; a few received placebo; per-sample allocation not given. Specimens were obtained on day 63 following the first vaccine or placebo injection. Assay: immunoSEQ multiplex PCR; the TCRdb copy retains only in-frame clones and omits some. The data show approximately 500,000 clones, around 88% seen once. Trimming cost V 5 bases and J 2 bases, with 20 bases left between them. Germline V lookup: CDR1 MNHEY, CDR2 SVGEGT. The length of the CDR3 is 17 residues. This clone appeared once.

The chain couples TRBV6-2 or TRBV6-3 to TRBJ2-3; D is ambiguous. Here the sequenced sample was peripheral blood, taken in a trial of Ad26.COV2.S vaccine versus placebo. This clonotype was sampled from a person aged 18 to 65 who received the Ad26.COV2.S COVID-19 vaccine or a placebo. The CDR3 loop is CASSDPRKFVLTDTQYF. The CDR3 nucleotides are TGTGCCAGCAGTGACCCAAGGAAGTTCGTCCTCACAGATACGCAGTATTTT.